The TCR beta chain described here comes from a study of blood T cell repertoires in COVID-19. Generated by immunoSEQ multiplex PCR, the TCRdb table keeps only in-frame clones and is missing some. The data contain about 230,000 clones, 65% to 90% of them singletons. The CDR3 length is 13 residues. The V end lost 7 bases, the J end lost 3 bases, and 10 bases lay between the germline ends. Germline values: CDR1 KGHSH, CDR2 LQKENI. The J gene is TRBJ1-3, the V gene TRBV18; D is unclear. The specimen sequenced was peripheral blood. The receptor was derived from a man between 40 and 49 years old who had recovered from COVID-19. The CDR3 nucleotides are TGTGCCAGCTTGTACGGGATTGGAAACACCATATATTTT. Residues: CASLYGIGNTIYF.